Below are 28 T cell receptor beta chains sequenced from a single sample in a study of shared clonotypes between healthy human individuals. The table came from immunoSEQ multiplex PCR; TCRdb's copy has only in-frame clones and leaves some out. This table has over 2 million clones, about 94% appearing once. Naive CD8 populations comprised CD45RO-negative cells positively selected for CCR7, excluding terminally differentiated effector memory CD45RA+ cells. Sequences were obtained from naive CD8+ T cells sorted from blood. All receptors derive from a man between 18 and 35 years old in good health.

V usage is TRBV4-1 and J usage is TRBJ1-1, with no clear D. The CDR3 is 13 amino acids. V was shortened by 4 bases and J by 1 base, with 7 bases between the two germline ends. The germline V gene has CDR1 MGHRA and CDR2 YSYEKL. CDR3 sequence: CASSPPSNTEAFF. DNA of the CDR3: TGCGCCAGCAGCCCCCCATCGAACACTGAAGCTTTCTTT.

V and J are TRBV2 and TRBJ2-1, with a weak D call TRBD2 (5 bases). V lost 11 bases and J 0 bases, leaving 11 bases between the germline ends. Germline values: CDR1 SNHLY, CDR2 FYNNEI. The CDR3 totals 13 residues. The CDR3 here is CAGSGSSYNEQFF. The CDR3 DNA sequence: TGTGCCGGGAGCGGAAGCTCCTACAATGAGCAGTTCTTC.

In DNA, the CDR3 is TGCGCCAGCAGCCAAGATCTTTCCGGGGATCACTACAATGAGCAGTTCTTC. Amino acid sequence: CASSQDLSGDHYNEQFF. This chain uses TRBV4-1 with TRBJ2-1; a weak D match, TRBD2 (5 bases). V dropped 0 bases and J dropped 3 bases, with 15 bases sitting between them. The CDR3 totals 17 residues. Germline V gene data show CDR1 as MGHRA and CDR2 as YSYEKL.

The chain uses TRBV19 and TRBJ2-7; 16 bases fit TRBD2. V gave up 4 bases and J gave up 5 bases; unmatched junction bases: 2. Germline loops: CDR1 LNHDA, CDR2 SQIVND (reference sequence). This CDR3 comprises 15 residues. CDR3 loop: CASSTGTSGRDEQYF. CDR3 in DNA: TGTGCCAGTAGTACGGGGACTAGCGGGAGGGACGAGCAGTACTTC.

The rearrangement links TRBV4-1 to TRBJ2-5, with 7 bases identical to TRBD1. The CDR3 loop spans 15 amino acids. From germline, CDR1 is MGHRA and CDR2 YSYEKL. V dropped 0 bases and J dropped 5; count of bases not matched to a gene: 6. The CDR3 coding sequence is TGCGCCAGCAGCCAAGATCAAGGGGGCCAGGAGACCCAGTACTTC. Translating it yields CASSQDQGGQETQYF.

The V and J genes are TRBV28 and TRBJ2-5; D is perhaps TRBD1 (6 bases). V lost 5 bases, J lost 2 bases, and 18 bases lay in between. The CDR3 sequence is 16 residues long. Germline assignment: CDR1 MDHEN and CDR2 SYDVKM. The CDR3 spells CASSGIRGVFQETQYF. The CDR3 nucleotides read TGTGCCAGCAGTGGGATCAGGGGCGTTTTTCAAGAGACCCAGTACTTC.

The V and J genes are TRBV28 and TRBJ2-3; 8 bases agree with TRBD2. Looked up from germline, CDR1 is MDHEN and CDR2 is SYDVKM. There are 15 residues in the CDR3. J lost 3 bases, V lost 5 bases, and 7 bases had no gene match. DNA for the CDR3: TGTGCCAGCAGTGTCGGACTAGCAGCAACAGATACGCAGTATTTT. As protein: CASSVGLAATDTQYF.

This clone was seen once. The chain joins TRBV6-1 to TRBJ1-1; D call uncertain. The CDR3 is 16 amino acids. Trimming removed 2 bases at V and 3 bases at J, with 16 bases between. Looked up from germline, CDR1 is MNHNS and CDR2 is SASEGT. The CDR3, as DNA: TGTGCCAGCAGTGAATTTGTAAGGGAATCGTACACTGAAGCTTTCTTT. The encoded protein is CASSEFVRESYTEAFF.

The rearrangement uses TRBV6-1 and TRBJ2-7, with a possible D match to TRBD1 (6 bases). The CDR3 extends over 16 amino acids. V was shortened by 0 bases and J by 5 bases, with 17 bases between the two germline ends. Germline V gives CDR1 MNHNS, CDR2 SASEGT. The CDR3 nucleotides read TGTGCCAGCAGTGAAGCGGTCTTGGCAGGGGAACACGAGCAGTACTTC. Encoded protein: CASSEAVLAGEHEQYF.

This rearrangement joins TRBV4-3 to TRBJ1-4, with D possibly being TRBD1 (5 bases). The CDR3 length is 17 residues. The V end lost 0 bases, the J end lost 4 bases, and 15 bases lay between the germline ends. From germline, CDR1 is LGHNA and CDR2 YSLEER. CDR3 sequence reads: CASSQDSPGLGNEKLFF. The CDR3, as DNA: TGCGCCAGCAGCCAAGATTCTCCAGGGCTTGGTAATGAAAAACTGTTTTTT.

This chain connects TRBV13 to TRBJ1-2; 8 bases are shared with TRBD1. Germline V lookup: CDR1 PRHDT, CDR2 FYEKMQ (reference sequence). This CDR3 has 15 amino acids. V trimming: 5 bases; J trimming: 5 bases; junction bases outside the gene matches: 10. CDR3 in amino acids: CASSVRDRILYGYTF. Here the CDR3 DNA reads TGTGCCAGCAGCGTCCGGGACAGGATTCTATATGGCTACACCTTC. The full variable domain, its missing parts supplied by reference TRBV13 and TRBJ1-2, is AAGVIQSPRHLIKEKRETATLKCYPIPRHDTVYWYQQGPGQDPQFLISFYEKMQSDKGSIPDRFSAQQFSDYHSELNMSSLELGDSALYFCASSVRDRILYGYTFGSGTRLTVV.

As DNA, the CDR3 is TGTGCCAGCAGCGTCGACCCCCAACAGGGTCCTAATTCACCCCTCCACTTT. It specifies CASSVDPQQGPNSPLHF. The gene calls are TRBV9 and TRBJ1-6; tentative D call: TRBD1 (6 bases). CDR1 SGDLS and CDR2 YYNGEE come from the germline V gene. This CDR3 comprises 17 residues. The ends were cut back, 2 bases at V and 6 bases at J, with 18 bases in the middle.

The chain joins TRBV7-9 to TRBJ2-7; D may be TRBD1 (6 bases). V dropped 5 bases and J dropped 4 bases, with 21 bases sitting between them. Germline assignment: CDR1 SEHNR and CDR2 FQNEAQ (reference sequence). The CDR3 runs to 16 residues. The CDR3 nucleotides are TGTGCCAGCAGCGACACATCCAGGGGTTGGGGTTACGAGCAGTACTTC. Protein sequence: CASSDTSRGWGYEQYF. Together with reference TRBV7-9 and TRBJ2-7, the CDR3 gives the full variable domain: DTGVSQNPRHKITKRGQNVTFRCDPISEHNRLYWYRQTLGQGPEFLTYFQNEAQLEKSRLLSDRFSAERPKGSFSTLEIQRTEQGDSAMYLCASSDTSRGWGYEQYFGPGTRLTVT.

The chain employs TRBV28 and TRBJ1-5; no reliable D call. Germline V gene data show CDR1 as MDHEN and CDR2 as SYDVKM. Trimming removed 2 bases at V and 7 bases at J, with 12 bases between. CDR3 length: 14 residues. The CDR3 coding sequence is TGTGCCAGCAGTTTAAGGAACTTAGGCCAGCCCCAGCATTTT. Its translation: CASSLRNLGQPQHF.

The J gene is TRBJ2-5, the V gene TRBV27, with 7 bases identical to TRBD2. Germline CDR1 MNHEY, CDR2 SMNVEV (reference sequence). V was pared by 4 bases and J by 3 bases, with 11 bases of the junction left unmatched. The length of the CDR3 is 16 residues. CDR3 in amino acids: CASSSGTIFTKETQYF. The CDR3 DNA sequence: TGTGCCAGCAGTTCAGGGACTATTTTCACAAAAGAGACCCAGTACTTC.

V is TRBV4-1 and J is TRBJ1-4, with D uncertain. Germline loops: CDR1 MGHRA, CDR2 YSYEKL. The CDR3 totals 15 residues. V was trimmed by 0 bases and J by 5 bases, leaving 10 bases between them. Here the CDR3 reads CASSQEIQWNEKLFF. CDR3 in DNA: TGCGCCAGCAGCCAAGAAATTCAGTGGAATGAAAAACTGTTTTTT.

The chain combines TRBV28 with TRBJ2-1, with 7 bases aligning to TRBD2. This CDR3 has 13 amino acids. Germline trimming cut 5 bases from V and 9 bases from J; bases unmatched to any gene: 7. Per germline, CDR1 MDHEN and CDR2 SYDVKM. CDR3: CASSLLSGAEQFF. The DNA for the CDR3 is TGTGCCAGCAGTCTCCTAAGCGGGGCTGAGCAGTTCTTC. Looking up the rest from reference TRBV28 and TRBJ2-1 gives the full variable domain: DVKVTQSSRYLVKRTGEKVFLECVQDMDHENMFWYRQDPGLGLRLIYFSYDVKMKEKGDIPEGYSVSREKKERFSLILESASTNQTSMYLCASSLLSGAEQFFGPGTRLTVL.

V is TRBV14 and J is TRBJ2-1, with D uncertain. From germline, CDR1 is SGHDN and CDR2 FVKESK. The CDR3 covers 12 residues. Between the trimmed V and J ends, which lost 2 bases and 6 bases, there was a span of 5 bases. DNA of the CDR3: TGTGCCAGCAGCCAATCAGGCAATGAGCAGTTCTTC. Its translation: CASSQSGNEQFF.

V usage is TRBV28 and J usage is TRBJ1-4; no clear D. Germline V gene data show CDR1 as MDHEN and CDR2 as SYDVKM. Trimming stripped 3 bases from V and 6 bases from J, with 11 bases between. CDR3 length: 14 residues. CDR3 protein: CASSLPGSDEKLFF. In nucleotides, the CDR3 is TGTGCCAGCAGTTTGCCGGGGTCGGATGAAAAACTGTTTTTT.

V gene TRBV18 combines with J gene TRBJ2-7, with 11 bases fitting TRBD2. The CDR3 runs 16 residues. The ends lost 3 bases at V and 3 bases at J; junction bases unmatched: 7. The V gene's germline CDR1 is KGHSH and CDR2 LQKENI. Here the CDR3 DNA reads TGTGCCAGCTCACCGACCGGGACTAGCGGAGGCTACGAGCAGTACTTC. Translation: CASSPTGTSGGYEQYF.

J is TRBJ1-5 and V is TRBV28, with a weak D call TRBD1 (5 bases). Germline-derived CDR1 and CDR2 are MDHEN and SYDVKM. CDR3 length equals 13 residues. Trimming took off 9 bases at V and 4 bases at J, with 13 bases between the two ends. The CDR3 DNA reads as TGTGCCAGTACGGGGCGGGGGAATCAGCCCCAGCATTTT. Encoded protein: CASTGRGNQPQHF.

The chain joins TRBV9 to TRBJ1-1; maybe TRBD1 (6 bases). Germline V CDR1 and CDR2: SGDLS, YYNGEE. CDR3 length equals 15 residues. V was trimmed by 4 bases and J by 1 base, leaving 14 bases between them. CDR3: CASSPEDSENTEAFF. For the CDR3, the DNA is TGTGCCAGCAGCCCGGAGGACAGTGAGAACACTGAAGCTTTCTTT.

Concerning this clone: The sample contains more than one DNA sequence encoding this CDR3. This sequence joins TRBV20-1 and TRBJ2-5; D is ambiguous. The CDR3 sequence is 11 residues long. The V and J ends lost 0 bases and 5 bases respectively, with 4 bases between them. Germline values: CDR1 DFQATT, CDR2 SNEGSKA (reference sequence). The CDR3 sequence is CSARDSETQYF. The CDR3 DNA is TGCAGTGCTAGAGATAGCGAGACCCAGTACTTC.

The gene calls are TRBV7-6 and TRBJ2-7; D remains unclear. Germline assignment: CDR1 SGHVS and CDR2 FNYEAQ. This CDR3 is built from 13 residues. V shed 1 base and J shed 5 bases, with 9 bases lying between them. The CDR3: CASSLEWVHEQYF. The CDR3 DNA reads as TGTGCCAGCAGCTTAGAATGGGTCCACGAGCAGTACTTC.

This clone turned up a few times. The chain is built from TRBV6-4 and TRBJ1-6; the D is unclear. Looked up from germline, CDR1 is MRHNA and CDR2 is SNTAGT. This CDR3 spans 15 amino acids. Trimming pared 0 bases from V and 10 bases from J, leaving 13 bases between. The CDR3 region is CASSDSTGGRSPLHF. CDR3 in DNA: TGTGCCAGCAGTGACTCCACCGGAGGGAGGTCACCCCTCCACTTT.

This clone was seen once. V is TRBV2 and J is TRBJ2-7; 9 nucleotides agree with TRBD2. The CDR3 loop spans 16 amino acids. Trimming at V came to 3 bases and at J to 3 bases, leaving 9 bases not matched to a gene. Germline V gene lookup returns CDR1 SNHLY and CDR2 FYNNEI. CDR3 DNA: TGTGCCAGCAGTGAGTGGGGACTAGCTAGGAGCTACGAGCAGTACTTC. Translating it yields CASSEWGLARSYEQYF.

The CDR3 nucleotides are TGTGCCTGGAGTGACTTCGGGGGACAGGGGGCGGGTGTCGTGAACACTGAAGCTTTCTTT. Protein sequence: CAWSDFGGQGAGVVNTEAFF. The rearrangement uses TRBV30 and TRBJ1-1; 12 nucleotides match TRBD1. V was pared by 1 base and J by 0 bases, with 15 bases of the junction left unmatched. The germline gives CDR1 GTSNPN, CDR2 SVGIG (reference sequence). The CDR3 length is 20 residues.

V usage is TRBV2 and J usage is TRBJ2-1, with unresolved D. Per germline, CDR1 SNHLY and CDR2 FYNNEI. V was cut by 7 bases and J by 1 base, with 2 bases left in between. The CDR3 spans 11 residues. The CDR3 protein is CASMSYNEQFF. DNA for the CDR3: TGTGCCAGCATGTCCTACAATGAGCAGTTCTTC.